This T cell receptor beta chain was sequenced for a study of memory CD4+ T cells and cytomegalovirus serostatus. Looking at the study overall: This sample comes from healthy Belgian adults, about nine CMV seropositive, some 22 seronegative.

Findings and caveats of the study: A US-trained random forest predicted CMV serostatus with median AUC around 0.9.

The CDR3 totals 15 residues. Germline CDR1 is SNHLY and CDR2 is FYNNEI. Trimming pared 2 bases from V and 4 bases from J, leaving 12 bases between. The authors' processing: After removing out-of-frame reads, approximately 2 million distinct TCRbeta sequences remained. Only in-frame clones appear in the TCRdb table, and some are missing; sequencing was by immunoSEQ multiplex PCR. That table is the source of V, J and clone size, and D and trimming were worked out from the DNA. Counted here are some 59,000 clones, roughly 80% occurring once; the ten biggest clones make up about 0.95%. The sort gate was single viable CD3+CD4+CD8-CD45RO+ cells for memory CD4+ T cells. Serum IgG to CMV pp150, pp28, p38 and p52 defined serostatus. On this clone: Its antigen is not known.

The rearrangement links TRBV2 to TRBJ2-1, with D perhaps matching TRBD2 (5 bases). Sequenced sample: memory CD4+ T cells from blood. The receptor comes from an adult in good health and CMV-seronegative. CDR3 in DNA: TGTGCCAGCAGTGAATCTCGACTACCGTACAATGAGCAGTTCTTC. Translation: CASSESRLPYNEQFF. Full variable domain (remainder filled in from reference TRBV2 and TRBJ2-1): EPEVTQTPSHQVTQMGQEVILRCVPISNHLYFYWYRQILGQKVEFLVSFYNNEISEKSEIFDDQFSVERPDGSNFTLKIRSTKLEDSAMYFCASSESRLPYNEQFFGPGTRLTVL.